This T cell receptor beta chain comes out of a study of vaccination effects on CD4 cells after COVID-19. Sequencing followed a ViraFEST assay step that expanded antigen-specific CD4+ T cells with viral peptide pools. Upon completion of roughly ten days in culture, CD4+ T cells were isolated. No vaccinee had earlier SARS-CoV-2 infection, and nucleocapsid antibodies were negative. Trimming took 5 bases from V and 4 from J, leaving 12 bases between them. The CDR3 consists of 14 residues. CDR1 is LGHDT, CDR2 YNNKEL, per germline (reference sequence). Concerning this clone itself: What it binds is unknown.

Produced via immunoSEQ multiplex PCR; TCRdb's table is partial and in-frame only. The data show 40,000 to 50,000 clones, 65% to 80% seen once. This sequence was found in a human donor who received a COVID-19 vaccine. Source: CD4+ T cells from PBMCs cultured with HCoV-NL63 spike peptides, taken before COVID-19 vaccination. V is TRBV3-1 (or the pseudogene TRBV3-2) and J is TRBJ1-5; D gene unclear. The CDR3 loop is CASSLSQGNQPQHF. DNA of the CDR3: TGTGCCAGCAGCTTAAGTCAAGGAAATCAGCCCCAGCATTTT.